This T cell receptor (beta chain) was identified in a study of T-cell reconstitution after alpha-beta-depleted transplantation in children (dated by TCRdb to about 2016). In the study overall: Using TCR repertoire profiling, the study quantitatively followed how T-cell immune reconstitution unfolded in children after TCRalphabeta/CD19-depleted allogeneic hematopoietic cell transplantation. Broader findings and caveats from the paper: Over the following months the frequencies of hyperexpanded clones went down, and after one year T-cell counts and TCRbeta diversity were mostly credited to newly produced T cells. The apparently early recovery of alphabetaT-cell counts about two months after transplant reportedly depended on only several hundred rapidly expanded clones that came from non-depleted graft cells. In some patients, high TCRbeta diversity at day 60 was attributed to recipient T cells and intrathymic progenitors that had survived conditioning.

This clonotype was detected many times. It lacks a known antigen. No clone much larger than this one lies a single base away; base qualities are absent. Sample treatment or condition, as interpreted from the label and publication: allogeneic hematopoietic cell transplantation with graft depleted of TCRalphabeta T cells and CD19 B cells. TCRalphabeta/CD19-depleted allogeneic hematopoietic cell grafts were given to the transplant recipients, all of whom were children. V and J are truncated by 1 base and 8 bases respectively, leaving an intervening sequence of 14 bases. Based on the germline V gene (reference sequence), the CDR1 and CDR2 sequences are SEHNR and FQNEAQ. From the cysteine through the phenylalanine, the CDR3 covers 15 amino acids. Only the CDR3 DNA is retained, 45 bases long and in frame from the first base. Libraries were constructed by PCR. The run used an Illumina HiSeq 2500. Molecular barcoding was employed in the preparation of TCR libraries, with unique molecular identifiers being used to normalize TCRbeta repertoire quantification. TCRdb took the public reads, trimmed them with fastp at Q25, ran MiXCR for clone calling and kept in-frame beta chains. Each entry merges the rows of one CDR3 protein and shows their most common DNA and genes. This sample lists around 200,000 distinct CDR3 sequences; approximately 10% were detected once. The ten largest make up 28% of the sample.

The chain links TRBV7-9 with TRBJ1-4; no D gene call is confident. Material: PBMCs, obtained before TCRalphabeta/CD19-depleted stem cell transplant. The source is a child less than two years old with acute myeloid leukemia, due to receive a stem cell transplant. The DNA reads TGTGCCAGCAGCTTAGGGGCCGGGGTAGGCGAAAAACTGTTTTTT. Translated, it reads CASSLGAGVGEKLFF.